Listed below are T cell receptor beta chains from one sample, sequenced in a study of T cell repertoires in ileal Crohn's disease. Assay used: immunoSEQ multiplex PCR; TCRdb lists only in-frame clones, some missing. The repertoire holds roughly 9,200 clones, with roughly 78% as singletons. Sequencing input: ileal tissue. These TCRs come from an adult with Crohn's disease. The CDR3 runs from the conserved cysteine through the conserved F or W. D genes are given only for firm matches. The size entry is marked missing in some rows and otherwise reads once, few, many or a size class.

j_call: TRBJ2-5; d_call: TRBD2; clone_size: .; v_call: TRBV2; cdr3_nt: TGTGCCAGCAGTGATTTTAGCGGGGGGCGGACCCAGTACTTC; cdr3_aa: CASSDFSGGRTQYF
j_call: TRBJ1-2; d_call: .; clone_size: .; v_call: TRBV7-2; cdr3_nt: TGTGCCAGCAGCTTAGACAGACTATCCTGGGGCTACACCTTC; cdr3_aa: CASSLDRLSWGYTF
j_call: TRBJ2-1; d_call: .; clone_size: .; v_call: TRBV11-2; cdr3_nt: TGTGCCAGCAGCTCATGTTGCTCCGGACTGGCCTACAATGAGCAGTTCTTC; cdr3_aa: CASSSCCSGLAYNEQFF
j_call: TRBJ1-1; d_call: TRBD1; clone_size: .; v_call: TRBV27; cdr3_nt: TGTGCCAGCAGCCGGCCGGGACAGGGGGCGAAAGCTTTCTTT; cdr3_aa: CASSRPGQGAKAFF
j_call: TRBJ2-1; d_call: TRBD2; clone_size: .; v_call: TRBV18; cdr3_nt: TGTGCCAGCTCCGGGACTAGCGGGATTAATGAGCAGTTCTTC; cdr3_aa: CASSGTSGINEQFF
j_call: TRBJ1-5; d_call: TRBD1; clone_size: .; v_call: TRBV4-1; cdr3_nt: TGCGCCAGCAGCCAAGTTGGGGCAGGGGGTAGAAATCAGCCCCAGCATTTT; cdr3_aa: CASSQVGAGGRNQPQHF
j_call: TRBJ2-5; d_call: TRBD1; clone_size: .; v_call: TRBV18; cdr3_nt: TGTGCCAGCTCAAGACAGGGCCAAGAGACCCAGTACTTC; cdr3_aa: CASSRQGQETQYF
j_call: TRBJ2-7; d_call: TRBD1; clone_size: few; v_call: TRBV5-1; cdr3_nt: TGCGCCAGCAGCCCGGGGACAGGTAGCTCCTACGAGCAGTACTTC; cdr3_aa: CASSPGTGSSYEQYF
j_call: TRBJ2-1; d_call: .; clone_size: .; v_call: TRBV4-3; cdr3_nt: TGCGCCAGCAGCCAAGATTTCGAGCCGGGCAATGAGCAGTTCTTC; cdr3_aa: CASSQDFEPGNEQFF
j_call: TRBJ2-5; d_call: TRBD2; clone_size: .; v_call: TRBV7-2; cdr3_nt: TGTGCCAGCAGCTTATTAGCGGGAGTGCTCCGGGGGGAGCAGTACTTC; cdr3_aa: CASSLLAGVLRGEQYF
j_call: TRBJ1-6; d_call: .; clone_size: .; v_call: TRBV2; cdr3_nt: TGTGCCAGCAGTGATATCTTCGGAGAGGACTTAGGTTCACCCCTCCACTTT; cdr3_aa: CASSDIFGEDLGSPLHF
j_call: TRBJ2-7; d_call: TRBD2; clone_size: .; v_call: TRBV7-6; cdr3_nt: TGTGCCAGCAGCGCAACGCAGGGAGGGTCCTACGAGCAGTACTTC; cdr3_aa: CASSATQGGSYEQYF
j_call: TRBJ1-5; d_call: .; clone_size: .; v_call: TRBV10-3; cdr3_nt: TGTGCCATCAGTGCAACCGGGGGGGGAAAGGGCAATCAGCCCCAGCATTTT; cdr3_aa: CAISATGGGKGNQPQHF
j_call: TRBJ1-3; d_call: .; clone_size: .; v_call: TRBV7-8; cdr3_nt: TGTGCCAGCAGCTCCAACGACAGACGTCTGTCTGGAAACACCATATATTTT; cdr3_aa: CASSSNDRRLSGNTIYF
j_call: TRBJ2-1; d_call: TRBD2; clone_size: few; v_call: TRBV7-3; cdr3_nt: TGTGCCAGCAGCCAGGGAGCGGGAGGGGACGTTGAGCAGTTCTTC; cdr3_aa: CASSQGAGGDVEQFF
j_call: TRBJ1-4; d_call: .; clone_size: once; v_call: TRBV20-1; cdr3_nt: TGCAGTGCTTCCCGGGGGACAAAACTGTTTTTT; cdr3_aa: CSASRGTKLFF
j_call: TRBJ2-1; d_call: TRBD2; clone_size: .; v_call: TRBV19; cdr3_nt: TGTGCCAGTAGTCTTGGCGGGAGCCAAGGGAGGGGCTCCTACAATGAGCAGTTCTTC; cdr3_aa: CASSLGGSQGRGSYNEQFF
j_call: TRBJ2-3; d_call: TRBD2; clone_size: few; v_call: TRBV9; cdr3_nt: TGTGCCAGCAGTCTTGCTAGCGGGAGCACAGATACGCAGTATTTT; cdr3_aa: CASSLASGSTDTQYF
j_call: TRBJ2-5; d_call: TRBD2; clone_size: few; v_call: TRBV6-1; cdr3_nt: TGTGCCAGCAGTGAAGTTTCGGGGGGGGAGACCCAGTACTTC; cdr3_aa: CASSEVSGGETQYF
j_call: TRBJ1-1; d_call: .; clone_size: .; v_call: TRBV10-3; cdr3_nt: TGTGCCATCAGTGGTTCACAGGGTAGGAACACTGAAGCTTTCTTT; cdr3_aa: CAISGSQGRNTEAFF
j_call: TRBJ1-6; d_call: TRBD1; clone_size: few; v_call: TRBV10-3; cdr3_nt: TGTGCCGCGGAAGGGACAGGGGATTCACCCCTCCACTTT; cdr3_aa: CAAEGTGDSPLHF
j_call: TRBJ2-1; d_call: TRBD2; clone_size: once; v_call: TRBV2; cdr3_nt: TGTGCCAGCAGTGTAACGGGGGGCTCCTACAATGAGCAGTTCTTC; cdr3_aa: CASSVTGGSYNEQFF
j_call: TRBJ1-2; d_call: .; clone_size: .; v_call: TRBV5-1; cdr3_nt: TGCGCCAGCAGCGTGCACAGAGAATATGGCTACACCTTC; cdr3_aa: CASSVHREYGYTF
j_call: TRBJ2-3; d_call: .; clone_size: few; v_call: TRBV2; cdr3_nt: TGTGCCAGCAGTGGCCCGTACTCCACAGATACGCAGTATTTT; cdr3_aa: CASSGPYSTDTQYF
j_call: TRBJ2-7; d_call: .; clone_size: .; v_call: TRBV6-5; cdr3_nt: TGTGCCAGCAGCACGACCGGGGACGAGCAGTACTTC; cdr3_aa: CASSTTGDEQYF
j_call: TRBJ1-5; d_call: TRBD1; clone_size: .; v_call: TRBV28; cdr3_nt: TGTGCCAGCAGTTTTGGCGGGACAGGGGCCGTTAGCAATCAGCCCCAGCATTTT; cdr3_aa: CASSFGGTGAVSNQPQHF
j_call: TRBJ1-1; d_call: TRBD1; clone_size: .; v_call: TRBV5-1; cdr3_nt: TGCGCCAGCAGCCCAGGGACAGGGAACACTGAAGCTTTCTTT; cdr3_aa: CASSPGTGNTEAFF
j_call: TRBJ2-3; d_call: .; clone_size: large; v_call: TRBV27; cdr3_nt: TGTGCCACAGGGGTACCCCCCGATACGCAGTATTTT; cdr3_aa: CATGVPPDTQYF
j_call: TRBJ2-7; d_call: TRBD1; clone_size: .; v_call: TRBV5-1; cdr3_nt: TGCGCCAGCAGCTCGGACAGGAGCTACGAGCAGTACTTC; cdr3_aa: CASSSDRSYEQYF
j_call: TRBJ2-7; d_call: .; clone_size: .; v_call: TRBV7-2; cdr3_nt: TGTGCCAGCAGCCCGGGAAGATCCTACGAGCAGTACTTC; cdr3_aa: CASSPGRSYEQYF
j_call: TRBJ2-3; d_call: TRBD2; clone_size: .; v_call: TRBV7-6; cdr3_nt: TGTGCCAGCGGCAAATTAGCGGGATCCCCGCCAGATACGCAGTATTTT; cdr3_aa: CASGKLAGSPPDTQYF
j_call: TRBJ1-1; d_call: .; clone_size: .; v_call: TRBV19; cdr3_nt: TGTGCCAGTAGTACTACGACAGGTAAGAGGTCTGAAGCTTTCTTT; cdr3_aa: CASSTTTGKRSEAFF
j_call: TRBJ1-2; d_call: TRBD1; clone_size: .; v_call: TRBV6-5; cdr3_nt: TGTGCCAGCAGTCAAGGACAGGGCTATGGCTACACCTTC; cdr3_aa: CASSQGQGYGYTF
j_call: TRBJ2-7; d_call: TRBD1; clone_size: .; v_call: TRBV7-2; cdr3_nt: TGTGCCAGCAGCACAAGACAGGGTAACTACGAGCAGTACTTC; cdr3_aa: CASSTRQGNYEQYF
j_call: TRBJ1-1; d_call: TRBD1; clone_size: .; v_call: TRBV5-4; cdr3_nt: TGTGCCAGCAGCGAGGGACAGGTAGGAGGCACTGAAGCTTTCTTT; cdr3_aa: CASSEGQVGGTEAFF
j_call: TRBJ2-5; d_call: TRBD2; clone_size: .; v_call: TRBV25-1; cdr3_nt: TGTGCCAGCAGTGTGGGGGGGGTGGGTGAGACCCAGTACTTC; cdr3_aa: CASSVGGVGETQYF
j_call: TRBJ2-3; d_call: .; clone_size: once; v_call: TRBV5-1; cdr3_nt: TGCGCCAGCAGTAGGGGAAGCGAGACAGATACGCAGTATTTT; cdr3_aa: CASSRGSETDTQYF
j_call: TRBJ1-1; d_call: .; clone_size: once; v_call: TRBV4-3; cdr3_nt: TGCGCCAGCAGCCAAGTTGCTTACCCATCCAGGGGAGCGAACACTGAAGCTTTCTTT; cdr3_aa: CASSQVAYPSRGANTEAFF
j_call: TRBJ2-2; d_call: TRBD2; clone_size: .; v_call: TRBV5-8; cdr3_nt: TGTGCCAGCAGACACAGACCGGGACTAGCGACCGGGGAGCTGTTTTTT; cdr3_aa: CASRHRPGLATGELFF
j_call: TRBJ1-2; d_call: TRBD1; clone_size: .; v_call: TRBV6-4; cdr3_nt: TGTGCCAGCAGTGATGATGGGACAGGAGGAGGCTACACCTTC; cdr3_aa: CASSDDGTGGGYTF
j_call: TRBJ1-2; d_call: .; clone_size: .; v_call: TRBV7-8; cdr3_nt: TGTGCCAGCAGCCTCTCGGGGGGGGAGTACTATGGCTACACCTTC; cdr3_aa: CASSLSGGEYYGYTF
j_call: TRBJ2-1; d_call: .; clone_size: .; v_call: TRBV6-4; cdr3_nt: TGTGCCAGCAGTGACTCGGACAACAATGAGCAGTTCTTC; cdr3_aa: CASSDSDNNEQFF
j_call: TRBJ1-3; d_call: .; clone_size: .; v_call: TRBV13; cdr3_nt: TGTGCCAGCAGCTTTCCGGGGAAGGACAGATATTCCCACCACTCTGGAAACACCATATATTTT; cdr3_aa: CASSFPGKDRYSHHSGNTIYF
j_call: TRBJ2-1; d_call: TRBD1; clone_size: once; v_call: TRBV5-1; cdr3_nt: TGCGCCAGCAGCTTGGGGGGGACAGGGGACAATGAGCAGTTCTTC; cdr3_aa: CASSLGGTGDNEQFF
j_call: TRBJ2-3; d_call: TRBD2; clone_size: .; v_call: TRBV7-2; cdr3_nt: TGTGCCAGCAGCTTAGCGCTAGCGGGGGGCCACACAGATACGCAGTATTTT; cdr3_aa: CASSLALAGGHTDTQYF